The clone carrying this T cell receptor beta chain turned up a few times. The antigen remains unidentified. Germline CDR1 and CDR2: MDHEN and SYDVKM. Trimming removed 2 bases at V and 7 bases at J, with 15 bases between. The CDR3 spans 15 residues. The library came from three nested PCR rounds adapted from ARM-PCR protocols. TCRdb re-derived calls from the multiplex PCR reads in MiXCR, one entry per CDR3 protein. The table has some 200,000 distinct CDR3 sequences, over 55% seen once. The source of the sample is a study of tumor and adjacent non-tumor tissue in lung cancer. General observations from the study: Tumor tissue had significantly higher TCR diversity than normal lung. Shorter survival was associated with higher TCR diversity in tumors.

RNA was extracted from bulk tissue without any cell sorting. J is TRBJ1-5 and V is TRBV28, with a tentative D call TRBD1 (5 bases). The source is a man between 60 and 75 years old with non-small cell lung cancer. Material for sequencing was lung tumor tissue. The CDR3 region has the DNA TGTGCCAGCAGTTTACGGTTAGGGGTCGGGCAGCCCCAGCATTTT. This sequence encodes CASSLRLGVGQPQHF.